The 6 T cell receptor beta chains reported below all come from one sample, sequenced in a study of blood T cell repertoires in COVID-19. Sequencing was performed with immunoSEQ multiplex PCR; in TCRdb, only in-frame clones are kept and a portion is missing. The repertoire holds hundreds of thousands of clones, with around 84% as singletons. Specimen: peripheral blood. The receptors shown here come from an elderly woman with active or convalescent COVID-19.

This rearrangement joins TRBV7-8 to TRBJ1-1; 8 positions agree with TRBD1. CDR1 and CDR2 (germline): SGHVS, FQNEAQ. Unmatched junction bases numbered 9, after V lost 5 bases and J lost 4 bases. The CDR3 extends over 15 amino acids. The CDR3 reads CASSTRTGWATEAFF. The CDR3 region has the DNA TGTGCCAGCAGCACAAGGACAGGGTGGGCCACTGAAGCTTTCTTT.

The chain links TRBV28 to TRBJ2-7; D is uncertain. Trimming shortened V by 6 bases and J by 1 base, and 10 bases separated the two germline ends. The germline gives CDR1 MDHEN, CDR2 SYDVKM. The CDR3 has 13 residues. The CDR3 here is CASRSPLSYEQYF. CDR3 DNA: TGTGCCAGCAGATCCCCGTTGTCCTACGAGCAGTACTTC.

The V gene is TRBV30, the J gene TRBJ2-3; 9 positions match TRBD2. The CDR3 sequence is 15 residues long. After removal of 2 bases from V and 2 bases from J, the junction contained 5 bases not matched to a gene. Germline assignment: CDR1 GTSNPN and CDR2 SVGIG (reference sequence). CDR3 region: CAWSFLAGATDTQYF. The CDR3 DNA sequence: TGTGCCTGGAGTTTCTTAGCGGGAGCCACAGATACGCAGTATTTT.

Turning to this clone: A junction boundary mismatches the germline segment, possibly from a read error. The chain joins TRBV18 to TRBJ2-3; 8 bases agree with TRBD2. The length of the CDR3 is 15 residues. Looked up from germline, CDR1 is KGHSH and CDR2 is LQKENI. The CDR3 reads CASSPGTRYTDTLYF. The DNA of the CDR3 is TGTGCCAGCTCACCTGGGACTAGATACACAGATACGCTGTATTTT.

The V and J genes are TRBV7-9 and TRBJ2-3, with 15 bases matching TRBD2. Looked up from germline, CDR1 is SEHNR and CDR2 is FQNEAQ (reference sequence). The CDR3 covers 17 residues. V lost 2 bases to trimming and J lost 4 bases; unmatched junction nucleotides: 4. The CDR3 reads CASSLWRTSGRADTQYF. The CDR3 nucleotides read TGTGCCAGCAGCTTATGGAGGACTAGCGGGAGGGCAGATACGCAGTATTTT.

This chain uses TRBV15 with TRBJ2-3; 8 positions match TRBD2. Germline trimming cut 3 bases from V and 4 bases from J; bases unmatched to any gene: 6. This CDR3 has 15 amino acids. CDR1 is LNHNV, CDR2 YYDKDF, per germline (reference sequence). CDR3: CATSRREVGPDTQYF. The CDR3 nucleotides read TGTGCCACCAGCAGGCGGGAGGTCGGTCCAGATACGCAGTATTTT. The whole variable domain, remainder taken from reference TRBV15 and TRBJ2-3, is DAMVIQNPRYQVTQFGKPVTLSCSQTLNHNVMYWYQQKSSQAPKLLFHYYDKDFNNEADTPDNFQSRRPNTSFCFLDIRSPGLGDTAMYLCATSRREVGPDTQYFGPGTRLTVL.